The 26 T cell receptor beta chains below were found in one sample sequenced in a study of T-cell memory formation after mild COVID-19. Each CDR3 protein is one row after TCRdb ran MiXCR on the 5' RACE reads. The data show under 250,000 distinct CDR3 sequences, 15% to 17% seen once. Specimen: PBMCs or a T cell subset sorted from them (not recorded which). The receptors derive from an adult woman who had mild COVID-19 (a few samples of this study predate the infection). Cell type and time point are not known.

The chain couples TRBV2 to TRBJ2-1; 7 bases fit TRBD1. Trimming cost V 4 bases and J 2 bases; bases outside gene matches: 8. Germline V gene sequence: CDR1 SNHLY, CDR2 FYNNEI. CDR3 length equals 16 residues. Here the CDR3 reads CASSVVGTATYNEQFF. The CDR3 coding sequence is TGTGCCAGCAGTGTGGTCGGGACAGCTACCTACAATGAGCAGTTCTTC. Looking up the rest from reference TRBV2 and TRBJ2-1 gives the full variable domain: EPEVTQTPSHQVTQMGQEVILRCVPISNHLYFYWYRQILGQKVEFLVSFYNNEISEKSEIFDDQFSVERPDGSNFTLKIRSTKLEDSAMYFCASSVVGTATYNEQFFGPGTRLTVL.

This clonotype was counted only a few times. The rearrangement joins TRBV12-3 or TRBV12-4 to TRBJ1-2; D is unresolved. Trimming removed 2 bases at V and 4 bases at J, with 8 bases between. CDR3 length equals 13 residues. The CDR3 reads CASSLLHGYGYTF. The CDR3, as DNA: TGTGCCAGCAGTTTACTACACGGCTATGGCTACACCTTC.

This clonotype was counted a few times. This rearrangement joins TRBV10-3 to TRBJ1-1; 7 bases are shared with TRBD1. Germline V gives CDR1 ENHRY, CDR2 SYGVKD. J was trimmed by 11 bases and V by 4 bases; bases with no gene match: 10. This CDR3 is 13 amino acids long. The CDR3 reads CAISADDRVRAFF. The CDR3 region has the DNA TGTGCCATCAGTGCGGACGACAGGGTCCGGGCTTTCTTT.

This chain connects TRBV11-2 to TRBJ1-5; TRBD1 matches 9 bases. The junction had 9 bases not matched to a gene; V was cut back by 5 bases and J by 16 bases. CDR3 length: 12 amino acids. In germline, CDR1 is SGHAT, CDR2 FQNNGV. Here the CDR3 reads CASSPTGGRRHF. The CDR3 DNA reads as TGTGCCAGCAGCCCGACAGGGGGGCGACGACATTTT.

This clonotype has a handful of counts. V is TRBV20-1 and J is TRBJ2-3, with 12 bases aligning to TRBD2. Germline CDR1 and CDR2: DFQATT and SNEGSKA (reference sequence). The ends lost 0 bases at V and 3 bases at J; junction bases unmatched: 1. The CDR3 runs to 15 residues. CDR3 sequence reads: CSARETSGRTDTQYF. The CDR3 nucleotides are TGCAGTGCTAGAGAGACTAGCGGGAGAACAGATACGCAGTATTTT.

The chain combines TRBV10-3 with TRBJ1-1; tentatively, D is TRBD1 (6 bases). Germline CDR1 ENHRY, CDR2 SYGVKD. Trimming cost V 6 bases and J 1 base, with 9 bases left between them. This CDR3 has 13 residues. DNA for the CDR3: TGTGCCATCAGGGACAGTCCGAACACTGAAGCTTTCTTT. It specifies CAIRDSPNTEAFF.

This clonotype appeared many times. The chain recombines TRBV24-1 with TRBJ2-3; 8 nucleotides match TRBD1. Trimming removed 2 bases from V and 3 bases from J; junction bases left unmatched: 9. Germline V gives CDR1 KGHDR, CDR2 SFDVKD. The CDR3 contains 17 residues. CDR3 in DNA: TGTGCCACCAGTGATTACATACAGGGGGAGTCTACAGATACGCAGTATTTT. This sequence encodes CATSDYIQGESTDTQYF.

The V call is TRBV7-2, the J call TRBJ2-7; 12 bases fit TRBD2. The trim removed 5 bases at V and 6 bases at J, leaving 11 bases unmatched. Germline V gene data show CDR1 as SGHTA and CDR2 as FQGNSA. The CDR3 spans 16 residues. CDR3 amino acids: CASSTTSGRLRFEQYF. The CDR3 coding sequence is TGTGCCAGCAGCACAACTAGCGGGAGGTTGCGCTTCGAGCAGTACTTC. The full variable domain, its missing parts supplied by reference TRBV7-2 and TRBJ2-7, is GAGVSQSPSNKVTEKGKDVELRCDPISGHTALYWYRQSLGQGLEFLIYFQGNSAPDKSGLPSDRFSAERTGGSVSTLTIQRTQQEDSAVYLCASSTTSGRLRFEQYFGPGTRLTVT.

This clonotype has only a few counts. V is TRBV20-1 and J is TRBJ1-6; a weak D match, TRBD1 (6 bases). The CDR3 consists of 13 residues. CDR1 and CDR2 (germline): DFQATT, SNEGSKA (reference sequence). V was shortened by 6 bases and J by 3 bases, with 9 bases between the two germline ends. This chain's CDR3 is CSAGTLYNSPLHF. The CDR3, as DNA: TGCAGTGCAGGGACACTCTATAATTCACCCCTCCACTTT.

This chain connects TRBV20-1 to TRBJ2-2; D tentatively reads TRBD1 or TRBD2 (5 bases each). This CDR3 has 14 residues. Germline CDR1 DFQATT, CDR2 SNEGSKA (reference sequence). Trimming removed 1 base at V and 3 bases at J, with 9 bases between. As DNA, the CDR3 is TGCAGTGCTAGAGGCGTGGGGGACACCGGGGAGCTGTTTTTT. It translates to CSARGVGDTGELFF.

This clonotype was detected a few times. V and J are TRBV6-1 and TRBJ2-7; D not resolved. The length of the CDR3 is 16 residues. V was pared by 3 bases and J by 0 bases, with 15 bases between. Per germline, CDR1 MNHNS and CDR2 SASEGT. Here the CDR3 DNA reads TGTGCCAGCAGTGATCCCCGGACGTACCTCTCCTACGAGCAGTACTTC. This codes for CASSDPRTYLSYEQYF.

The J gene is TRBJ1-5, the V gene TRBV3-1; 10 bases are a match to TRBD1. This CDR3 has 17 amino acids. The J segment lost 3 bases and the V segment lost 3 bases, leaving 8 bases of the junction unmatched. Germline CDR1 is LGHDT and CDR2 is YNNKEL (reference sequence). CDR3 sequence: CASSHSGTGVFNQPQHF. In DNA form, the CDR3 reads TGTGCCAGCAGCCACTCCGGGACAGGGGTCTTCAATCAGCCCCAGCATTTT.

The chain combines TRBV7-2 with TRBJ2-1, with TRBD2 matching over 11 bases. CDR3 length equals 17 residues. V gave up 5 bases and J gave up 1 base; unmatched junction bases: 7. Germline CDR1 reads SGHTA; CDR2 reads FQGNSA. The CDR3: CASSNRLAGRSYNEQFF. Here the CDR3 DNA reads TGTGCCAGCAGCAACCGACTAGCGGGACGATCCTACAATGAGCAGTTCTTC.

The chain has TRBV27 and TRBJ1-3; the D gene is possibly TRBD1 (5 bases). The CDR3 runs to 14 residues. Trimming stripped 0 bases from V and 3 bases from J, with 6 bases between. The V gene's germline CDR1 is MNHEY and CDR2 SMNVEV (reference sequence). The CDR3: CASSLSQGGNTIYF. For the CDR3, the DNA is TGTGCCAGCAGTTTATCCCAGGGTGGAAACACCATATATTTT.

The chain carries TRBV4-1 and TRBJ2-1, with 11 bases lining up with TRBD2. Per germline, CDR1 MGHRA and CDR2 YSYEKL. This CDR3 has 16 residues. The J segment lost 1 base and the V segment lost 6 bases, leaving 5 bases of the junction unmatched. CDR3 coding DNA: TGCGCCAGCAGTCTAGCGGGGGGACGGTCCTACAATGAGCAGTTCTTC. Amino acids: CASSLAGGRSYNEQFF.

This clonotype was found many times. The chain links TRBV6-2 or TRBV6-3 to TRBJ2-7; the D gene is possibly TRBD2 (5 bases). Germline CDR1 MNHEY, CDR2 SVGEGT. Trimming took off 5 bases at V and 2 bases at J, with 10 bases between the two ends. The CDR3 loop spans 13 amino acids. The CDR3 DNA is TGTGCCAGCAGTGCAGCGGATGCCTACGAGCAGTACTTC. Translated: CASSAADAYEQYF.

This clonotype was found a few times. The rearrangement uses TRBV5-5 and TRBJ1-1; 8 nucleotides agree with TRBD1. The V and J ends lost 3 bases and 1 base, in that order; junction bases with no gene match: 5. From germline, CDR1 is SGHKS and CDR2 YYEKEE (reference sequence). The CDR3 consists of 15 residues. DNA for the CDR3: TGTGCCAGCAGCTGGGCGGGACAGGCGAACACTGAAGCTTTCTTT. This gives the protein CASSWAGQANTEAFF.

This clonotype has more than one count but fewer than ten. The chain joins TRBV5-4 to TRBJ1-1; D call uncertain. Germline V CDR1 and CDR2: SGHNT, YYREEE (reference sequence). V was clipped by 4 bases and J by 0 bases, with 13 bases between them. The CDR3 runs 15 residues. The CDR3 spells CASSLPKRLNTEAFF. For the CDR3, the DNA is TGTGCCAGCAGCCTCCCGAAGCGACTGAACACTGAAGCTTTCTTT.

This clonotype was observed a few times. The chain is built from TRBV20-1 and TRBJ1-2, with 8 bases aligning to TRBD1. The germline V gene encodes CDR1 DFQATT and CDR2 SNEGSKA (reference sequence). Trimming took 6 bases from V and 7 from J; bases not matched to a gene: 10. This CDR3 is 13 amino acids long. DNA for the CDR3: TGCAGTGCATCCGTGACAGGGGTGGCTGGCTACACCTTC. Translated, it gives CSASVTGVAGYTF.

The chain has TRBV12-3 or TRBV12-4 and TRBJ1-2, with D maybe TRBD1 (5 bases). CDR3 size: 15 residues. The ends were cut back, 4 bases at V and 5 bases at J, with 17 bases in the middle. DNA for the CDR3: TGTGCCAGCAGTTCATCCGGGACGGCTTATTATGGCTACACCTTC. Protein: CASSSSGTAYYGYTF.

This clonotype was found many times. This chain joins TRBV5-1 and TRBJ2-3; D remains unclear. Germline lookup yields CDR1 SGHRS and CDR2 YFSETQ. Trimming cost V 4 bases and J 0 bases, with 9 bases left between them. CDR3 length: 14 amino acids. CDR3 region: CASSPTFSTDTQYF. Written as DNA, the CDR3 is TGCGCCAGCAGCCCCACCTTTAGCACAGATACGCAGTATTTT.

This clonotype has just a few counts. V usage is TRBV12-3 or TRBV12-4 and J usage is TRBJ1-5, with D possibly TRBD1 on 5 matching bases. V gave up 11 bases and J gave up 1 base, with 9 bases separating them. The CDR3 spans 12 residues. CDR3 coding DNA: TGTGCCGGGGGGATGAGCAATCAGCCCCAGCATTTT. This sequence encodes CAGGMSNQPQHF.

The chain recombines TRBV6-2 or TRBV6-3 with TRBJ2-4; 9 bases map to TRBD1. Germline assignment: CDR1 MNHEY and CDR2 SVGEGT. V dropped 2 bases and J dropped 9; count of bases not matched to a gene: 8. The CDR3 sequence is 15 residues long. For the CDR3, the DNA is TGTGCCAGCAGTTACGAGGGACAGGGTAGCGCCATTCAGTACTTC. This gives the protein CASSYEGQGSAIQYF.

This clonotype came up a few times. The chain has TRBV30 and TRBJ1-4; D gene unclear. Trimming removed 0 bases at V and 8 bases at J, with 13 bases between. The V gene's germline CDR1 is GTSNPN and CDR2 SVGIG (reference sequence). The CDR3 contains 14 residues. As DNA, the CDR3 is TGTGCCTGGAGTGTACTATTTACGAAGGAAAAACTGTTTTTT. This encodes CAWSVLFTKEKLFF.

Only a few counts were recorded for this clonotype. The CDR3 coding sequence is TGTGCCAGCAGCTTATCATACGACCGCTACGAGCAGTACTTC. It translates to CASSLSYDRYEQYF. The chain couples TRBV7-2 to TRBJ2-7; D is unclear. The CDR3 is 14 amino acids. Germline V lookup: CDR1 SGHTA, CDR2 FQGNSA. V gave up 2 bases and J gave up 3 bases, with 11 bases separating them.

This rearrangement joins TRBV12-3 or TRBV12-4 to TRBJ1-1, with TRBD1 as a possible D gene (6 bases). The ends were cut back, 2 bases at V and 4 bases at J, with 11 bases in the middle. The CDR3 consists of 14 residues. CDR3 in DNA: TGTGCCAGCAGTTTACTCTGGGGGGCCACTGAAGCTTTCTTT. It is translated as CASSLLWGATEAFF.